A selection of T cell receptor beta chains follows, all from one sample in a study of long-term antiretroviral therapy in people with HIV. TCRdb's table, derived via immunoSEQ multiplex PCR, lists solely in-frame clones and lacks some. This table has tens of thousands of clones, about 95% appearing once. The sequencing here drew on unsorted PBMCs, taken around 9.2 years after starting antiretroviral therapy. These receptors were taken from a man younger than 40 with HIV. The CDR3 runs from the conserved cysteine through the conserved F or W. D genes are given only for firm matches. Size values are once, few and many counts, or a class for expanded clones, and some rows have none.

clone size,V gene,J gene,D gene,CDR3 DNA,CDR3 protein
NA,TRBV28,TRBJ1-2,NA,TGTGCCAGCAGTTTCGTCGGGGGCTACACCTTC,CASSFVGGYTF
once,TRBV29-1,TRBJ2-1,TRBD2,TGCAGCGTCGCCTTACTAGCGGGGGCCTACAATGAGCAGTTCTTC,CSVALLAGAYNEQFF
NA,TRBV2,TRBJ2-1,TRBD1,TGTGCCAGCAGCCCTGGGGGCAGGGGGCTACATGAGCAGTTCTTC,CASSPGGRGLHEQFF
few,TRBV4-2,TRBJ2-3,TRBD2,TGTGCCAGCAGCCAAGGGGGACGGGGTGGGCTAGCGGGGGGGCGAACAGATACGCAGTATTTT,CASSQGGRGGLAGGRTDTQYF
NA,TRBV28,TRBJ1-3,TRBD1,TGTGCCAGCAGTTTAGACTTGACAGGGTTGGACACCATATATTTT,CASSLDLTGLDTIYF
NA,TRBV2,TRBJ1-2,NA,TGTGCCAGCAGTGAAGCGCCCCCAGCTCTGGACAGCCCTGGCTACACCTTC,CASSEAPPALDSPGYTF
NA,TRBV5-1,TRBJ2-2,NA,TGCGCCAGCAGCTTGACAGTGAACACCGGGGAGCTGTTTTTT,CASSLTVNTGELFF
NA,TRBV10-3,TRBJ2-1,TRBD1,TGTGCCATCAGTGAGTCAAGGACAGGGGGATACAATGAGCAGTTCTTC,CAISESRTGGYNEQFF
NA,TRBV19,TRBJ2-7,NA,TGTGCCAGTAGTGTGGCGGCGGGGTCCGAGCAGTACTTC,CASSVAAGSEQYF
NA,TRBV27,TRBJ2-5,NA,TGTGCCAGCCGCACCAATGGAGGGACCCAAGAGACCCAGTACTTC,CASRTNGGTQETQYF
NA,TRBV2,TRBJ1-1,NA,TGTGCCAGCAAGGGGTGGTCGGGGGATACTGAAGCTTTCTTT,CASKGWSGDTEAFF
NA,TRBV6-1,TRBJ2-7,TRBD1,TGTGCCAGCAGTGAAGCTCAGGGGGCGTCCTACGAGCAGTACTTC,CASSEAQGASYEQYF
NA,TRBV7-9,TRBJ1-6,NA,TGTGCCAGCAGCTCTGCTAATTCACCCCTCCACTTT,CASSSANSPLHF
NA,TRBV2,TRBJ1-2,NA,TGTGCCAGCATCGAGGTGGACTATGGCTACACCTTC,CASIEVDYGYTF
NA,TRBV2,TRBJ1-4,NA,TGTGCCAGCAAAGGCGAAAATGAAAAACTGTTTTTT,CASKGENEKLFF
NA,TRBV7-9,TRBJ2-3,TRBD2,TGTGCCAGCAGCATCCTAGCGGGGATAAGCACAGATACGCAGTATTTT,CASSILAGISTDTQYF
NA,TRBV6-4,TRBJ2-2,NA,TGTGCCAGCAGTGACTTAACGACCGGGGAGCTGTTTTTT,CASSDLTTGELFF
NA,TRBV4-2,TRBJ2-3,NA,TGTGCCAGCAGCCCAGGCAGAGGGGGGGCCTCGGGTTATACGCAGTATTTT,CASSPGRGGASGYTQYF
NA,TRBV7-6,TRBJ2-5,NA,TGTGCCAGCAGCTTAGGGTACTCTAACCAAGAGACCCAGTACTTC,CASSLGYSNQETQYF
NA,TRBV10-3,TRBJ2-3,NA,TGTGCCATCAGTGAGGAACTAGTCGCGCAGTATTTT,CAISEELVAQYF
NA,TRBV19,TRBJ1-5,NA,TGTGCCAGTACCCCGGGGGCCGGTCAGCCCCAGCATTTT,CASTPGAGQPQHF
NA,TRBV4-1,TRBJ1-2,TRBD1,TGCGCCAGCAGATCGGGACAGGGGGCGGACTATGGCTACACCTTC,CASRSGQGADYGYTF
NA,TRBV7-2,TRBJ1-2,NA,TGTGCCAGCAGCTTAGGCCCCCAGGTTGGCACCTTC,CASSLGPQVGTF
NA,TRBV7-9,TRBJ1-1,NA,TGTGCCAGCAGCCCCTCCCAGCCCGTCAATGAAGCTTTCTTT,CASSPSQPVNEAFF
NA,TRBV15,TRBJ2-7,NA,TGTGCCACCAGCAAAACCTCCGGGACTCACTCCTACGAGCAGTACTTC,CATSKTSGTHSYEQYF
NA,TRBV7-3,TRBJ2-1,NA,TGTGCCAGCAGTTCCCCAAGGAGTGAGCAGTTCTTC,CASSSPRSEQFF
NA,TRBV5-8,TRBJ2-1,NA,TGTGCCAGCAGCTTGGCGGACCTGGTAGTGAATGAGCAGTTCTTC,CASSLADLVVNEQFF
NA,TRBV6-6,TRBJ1-1,NA,TGTGCCAGCAGAATGGACGTCATGAACACTGAAGCTTTCTTT,CASRMDVMNTEAFF
NA,TRBV9,TRBJ2-3,NA,TGTGCCAGCAGCGAGGGGGTCAGAGATACGCAGTATTTT,CASSEGVRDTQYF
NA,TRBV6-5,TRBJ1-2,NA,TGTGCCAGCAGTCCAGGGGCAGGCGGAGGCTACACCTTC,CASSPGAGGGYTF
once,TRBV7-3,TRBJ1-1,TRBD1,TGTGCCAGCAGCTTTACAGGGGTCAAAGTTTCCGAAGCTTTCTTT,CASSFTGVKVSEAFF
once,TRBV30,TRBJ1-4,NA,TGTGCCTTGACAGAAGGTATTGAAAAACTGTTTTTT,CALTEGIEKLFF
NA,TRBV7-7,TRBJ2-2,NA,TGTGCTAGCAGCTTAGATATCGGAACCGGGGAGCTGTTTTTT,CASSLDIGTGELFF
NA,TRBV7-8,TRBJ2-1,NA,TGTGCCAGCAGCTTAGCCTCCTACAATGAGCAGTTCTTC,CASSLASYNEQFF
NA,TRBV7-9,TRBJ2-2,NA,TGTGCCAGCACCGTGGCCGGGGAGCTGTTTTTT,CASTVAGELFF
NA,TRBV2,TRBJ1-2,TRBD1,TGTGCCAGCAGCGGACAGGGCAATAACTATGGCTACACCTTC,CASSGQGNNYGYTF
once,TRBV6-5,TRBJ2-1,TRBD1,TGTGCCAGCAGGCTGACAGGGGGTTCCTACAATGAGCAGTTCTTC,CASRLTGGSYNEQFF
NA,TRBV11-2,TRBJ2-5,NA,TGTGCCAGCAGTCAGGACCAAGAGACCCAGTACTTC,CASSQDQETQYF
NA,TRBV27,TRBJ2-3,TRBD1,TGTGCCAGCCGACGGGACAGGGTAACAGATACGCAGTATTTT,CASRRDRVTDTQYF
once,TRBV6-1,TRBJ2-3,NA,TGTGCCAGCAGTCGATACACAGGGGATACGCAGTATTTT,CASSRYTGDTQYF
NA,TRBV6-6,TRBJ2-5,NA,TGTGCCAGCCATCGGGGGGAGACCCAGTACTTC,CASHRGETQYF
NA,TRBV11-2,TRBJ2-7,NA,TGTGCCAGCAGCTTAGGGACAGTCTACGAGCAGTACTTC,CASSLGTVYEQYF
NA,TRBV28,TRBJ1-2,NA,TGTGCCAGCAGTTTTGGGGGGGCTGGGGGCTACACCTTC,CASSFGGAGGYTF
NA,TRBV6-5,TRBJ2-7,NA,TGTGCCAGCAGGACGCCGGGTTCCTACGAGCAGTACTTC,CASRTPGSYEQYF
NA,TRBV10-3,TRBJ1-2,NA,TGTGCCATCAGTGAGGGGCGGGGCGGGAAAACGCTCTATGGCTACACCTTC,CAISEGRGGKTLYGYTF
NA,TRBV4-1,TRBJ1-5,TRBD1,TGCGCCAGCAGCACGTACCTGTCGACGGACAGGGGGAGCAATCAGCCCCAGCATTTT,CASSTYLSTDRGSNQPQHF
NA,TRBV4-1,TRBJ1-5,NA,TGCGCCAGCAGCCGAGAGAGAGATCAGCCCCAGCATTTT,CASSRERDQPQHF
NA,TRBV2,TRBJ2-2,NA,TGTGCCAGCAAGGCGGGCTTTAACACCGGGGAGCTGTTTTTT,CASKAGFNTGELFF
NA,TRBV5-4,TRBJ2-6,TRBD1,TGTGCCAGCAGCTTGGGGACAGGTGGCTCTGGGGCCAACGTCCTGACTTTC,CASSLGTGGSGANVLTF
NA,TRBV6-1,TRBJ2-7,TRBD1,TGTGCCAGCAGTCTTGGGGACAGCCCCTCCTACGAGCAGTACTTC,CASSLGDSPSYEQYF
NA,TRBV4-2,TRBJ1-1,NA,TGTGCCAGCAGCCAGGACAAGGGAAGGGAAGCTTTCTTT,CASSQDKGREAFF